This T cell receptor (gamma chain) is from a study of gamma-delta chains in newborns, infants, children. The overall study: Innate gammadelta T cells reportedly expand polyclonally right after birth, driven by microbial exposure, per the title.

TCRdb called clones from the reads again using CATT. The data show around 1,700 gamma-chain clones, around 68% seen once. Germline CDR1 GITISATS, CDR2 ISYDGTV (reference sequence). The CDR3 loop spans 16 amino acids. V gave up 0 bases and J gave up 6 bases; unmatched junction bases: 2. Within the sample, this clone is hyperexpanded. At the DNA level, this CDR3 is encoded by other sequences in the same sample as well. The source of this sequence is a child who was a newborn, infant or young child, either healthy, febrile or measles-vaccinated (not recorded which). Sequenced input: blood. V and J are TRGV9 and TRGJP. In DNA, the CDR3 is TGTGCCTTGTGGGAGGTGCGAGAGTTGGGCAAAAAAATCAAGGTATTT. This translates into CALWEVRELGKKIKVF.